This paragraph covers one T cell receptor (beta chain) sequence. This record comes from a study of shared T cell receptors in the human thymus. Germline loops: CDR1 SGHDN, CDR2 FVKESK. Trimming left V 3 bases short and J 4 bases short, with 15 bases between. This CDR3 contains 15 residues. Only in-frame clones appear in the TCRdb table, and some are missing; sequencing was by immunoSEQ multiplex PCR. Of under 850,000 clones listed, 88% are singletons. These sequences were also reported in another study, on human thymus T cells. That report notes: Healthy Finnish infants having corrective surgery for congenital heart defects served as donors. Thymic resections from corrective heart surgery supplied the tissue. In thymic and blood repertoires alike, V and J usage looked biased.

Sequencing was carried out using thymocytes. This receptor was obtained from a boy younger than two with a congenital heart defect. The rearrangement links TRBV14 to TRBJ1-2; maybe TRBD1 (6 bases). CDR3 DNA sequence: TGTGCCAGCAGCCATGACCCGGGACACAGCTATGGCTACACCTTC. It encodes CASSHDPGHSYGYTF. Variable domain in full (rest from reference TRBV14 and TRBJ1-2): EAGVTQFPSHSVIEKGQTVTLRCDPISGHDNLYWYRRVMGKEIKFLLHFVKESKQDESGMPNNRFLAERTGGTYSTLKVQPAELEDSGVYFCASSHDPGHSYGYTFGSGTRLTVV.